Listed below are T cell receptor beta chains from one sample, sequenced in a study of T cell responses to AZD1222 COVID-19 vaccine. Here immunoSEQ multiplex PCR was the method, and the copy in TCRdb shows in-frame clones only, minus some. This table holds approximately 120,000 clones, approximately 80% found once. Source: peripheral blood, taken 28 days after the second AZD1222 dose. Receptor source: an adult who received the AZD1222 COVID-19 vaccine. CDR3s include the opening cysteine and the closing phenylalanine or tryptophan. D genes are given only for firm matches. Clone size is given for some rows only: seen once, a few or many times, or a class if the clone is expanded.

J: TRBJ2-5; length: 15; D: TRBD1; size: -; V: TRBV6-4; DNA: TGTGCCAGCAGTCGGACAGGGCTAAAACAAGAGACCCAGTACTTC; CDR3: CASSRTGLKQETQYF
J: TRBJ1-4; length: 14; D: -; size: -; V: TRBV14; DNA: TGTGCCAGCAGCCAAGGGGTTCTTAATGAAAAACTGTTTTTT; CDR3: CASSQGVLNEKLFF
J: TRBJ1-5; length: 12; D: -; size: -; V: TRBV19; DNA: TGTGCCAGTAGTAGAATACAGGGTATCCAGCATTTT; CDR3: CASSRIQGIQHF
J: TRBJ1-1; length: 13; D: -; size: -; V: TRBV28; DNA: TGTGCCAGCAGTTCAGCGGGGGGCACTGAAGCTTTCTTT; CDR3: CASSSAGGTEAFF
J: TRBJ2-7; length: 12; D: -; size: -; V: TRBV18; DNA: TGTGCCAGCTCACCGACCACGGTGGAGCAGTACTTC; CDR3: CASSPTTVEQYF
J: TRBJ2-3; length: 15; D: TRBD2; size: -; V: TRBV7-2; DNA: TGTGCCAGCAGCGGGACTAGCGGGGGGGCAGATACGCAGTATTTT; CDR3: CASSGTSGGADTQYF
J: TRBJ2-7; length: 15; D: -; size: once; V: TRBV6-5; DNA: TGTGCCAGCAGTTATGACGGGACCTCTAACTACGAGCAGTACTTC; CDR3: CASSYDGTSNYEQYF
J: TRBJ2-5; length: 14; D: -; size: -; V: TRBV19; DNA: TGTGCCACCTCGAGGAGGGGGCGCGGAGAGACCCAGTACTTC; CDR3: CATSRRGRGETQYF
J: TRBJ1-1; length: 16; D: -; size: -; V: TRBV25-1; DNA: TGTGCCAGCAGTGTCAGGAGACACAGCATGAACACTGAAGCTTTCTTT; CDR3: CASSVRRHSMNTEAFF
J: TRBJ1-4; length: 17; D: TRBD1; size: once; V: TRBV4-3; DNA: TGCGCCAGCAGCCAATCGACAGGGGGTTTAACTAATGAAAAACTGTTTTTT; CDR3: CASSQSTGGLTNEKLFF
J: TRBJ1-5; length: 14; D: -; size: -; V: TRBV7-2; DNA: TGTGCCAGCAACCTAGGCGGGCCGCGACAGCCCCAGCATTTT; CDR3: CASNLGGPRQPQHF
J: TRBJ1-6; length: 15; D: TRBD1; size: -; V: TRBV2; DNA: TGTGCCAGCAACCGAGAACAGGGGACAAATTCACCCCTCCACTTT; CDR3: CASNREQGTNSPLHF
J: TRBJ1-5; length: 14; D: -; size: few; V: TRBV28; DNA: TGTGCCAGCAGCTGGGGCGGTAGCAATCAGCCCCAGCATTTT; CDR3: CASSWGGSNQPQHF
J: TRBJ2-3; length: 14; D: -; size: -; V: TRBV5-1; DNA: TGCGCCAGCAGCTTGGTAGGGCCCGGAGATACGCAGTATTTT; CDR3: CASSLVGPGDTQYF
J: TRBJ2-3; length: 13; D: -; size: -; V: TRBV20-1; DNA: TGCAGTGCTAGTGAGGGACATACAGATACGCAGTATTTT; CDR3: CSASEGHTDTQYF
J: TRBJ2-5; length: 17; D: TRBD2; size: -; V: TRBV3-1/TRBV3-2; DNA: TGTGCCAGCAGCCGGACTAGCGGGGGGCCTGTGGGAGAGACCCAGTACTTC; CDR3: CASSRTSGGPVGETQYF
J: TRBJ1-4; length: 15; D: TRBD1; size: -; V: TRBV7-2; DNA: TGTGCCAGCAGCTTAGCAGGGACAGGGAGTGAAAAACTGTTTTTT; CDR3: CASSLAGTGSEKLFF
J: TRBJ1-5; length: 16; D: -; size: -; V: TRBV28; DNA: TGTGCCAGCAGTGAACATTATACAGGGAGCAATCAGCCCCAGCATTTT; CDR3: CASSEHYTGSNQPQHF
J: TRBJ2-3; length: 14; D: -; size: -; V: TRBV6-6; DNA: TGTGCCAGCAGTAAAGGGGCCCCGGCGAATACGCAGTATTTT; CDR3: CASSKGAPANTQYF
J: TRBJ2-3; length: 10; D: -; size: -; V: TRBV6-4; DNA: TGTGCCATCGCAGGAAATACGCAGTATTTT; CDR3: CAIAGNTQYF
J: TRBJ1-4; length: 15; D: TRBD1; size: -; V: TRBV28; DNA: TGTGCCAGCAGTTCCGACAGGGGGCTTCTTGGAAAACTGTTTTTT; CDR3: CASSSDRGLLGKLFF
J: TRBJ2-7; length: 13; D: TRBD1; size: -; V: TRBV7-9; DNA: TGTGCCAGCAGCTTAGACAGGGGGCACGAGCAGTACTTC; CDR3: CASSLDRGHEQYF
J: TRBJ2-3; length: 15; D: TRBD1; size: -; V: TRBV7-2; DNA: TGTGCCAGCAGCTTCTCTGGACAGGACACAGATACGCAGTATTTT; CDR3: CASSFSGQDTDTQYF
J: TRBJ1-1; length: 12; D: TRBD1; size: -; V: TRBV7-6; DNA: TGTGCCAGCAGCCACTATCAGGGGGCGGCTTTCTTT; CDR3: CASSHYQGAAFF
J: TRBJ1-4; length: 13; D: -; size: -; V: TRBV2; DNA: TGTGCCAGCAGTAGGACTTTCTATGAAAAACTGTTTTTT; CDR3: CASSRTFYEKLFF
J: TRBJ1-6; length: 14; D: -; size: -; V: TRBV4-2; DNA: TGTGCCAGCAGCCAAGAGGCCCTCGGCTCACCCCTCCACTTT; CDR3: CASSQEALGSPLHF
J: TRBJ2-3; length: 16; D: -; size: -; V: TRBV13; DNA: TGTGCCAGCAGCTTAGGTCCCCCCGTAGGCACAGATACGCAGTATTTT; CDR3: CASSLGPPVGTDTQYF
J: TRBJ1-6; length: 14; D: -; size: -; V: TRBV19; DNA: TGTGCCAGTAGTATCCCCGGTTTTGATTCACCCCTCCACTTT; CDR3: CASSIPGFDSPLHF
J: TRBJ1-1; length: 15; D: -; size: -; V: TRBV5-1; DNA: TGCGCCAGCAGCAAACAGGAACCGGGAGGCACTGAAGCTTTCTTT; CDR3: CASSKQEPGGTEAFF
J: TRBJ2-7; length: 13; D: -; size: -; V: TRBV7-9; DNA: TGTGCCAGCAGCTTTCTCCAGTCGCACGAGCAGTACTTC; CDR3: CASSFLQSHEQYF
J: TRBJ1-2; length: 13; D: -; size: -; V: TRBV29-1; DNA: TGCAGCACGAAAGGCCCCGTTCTATATGGCTACACCTTC; CDR3: CSTKGPVLYGYTF
J: TRBJ2-5; length: 14; D: -; size: -; V: TRBV6-5; DNA: TGTGCCAGCAGCCCGGGGGGCTCTTGGGAGACCCAGTACTTC; CDR3: CASSPGGSWETQYF
J: TRBJ2-3; length: 15; D: -; size: -; V: TRBV28; DNA: TGTGCCAGCAGTTTATTTGGTAGAGATGCAGATACGCAGTATTTT; CDR3: CASSLFGRDADTQYF
J: TRBJ1-2; length: 14; D: -; size: -; V: TRBV19; DNA: TGTGCCAGTACCTCGTCGGGCCCATTGGATGGCTACACCTTC; CDR3: CASTSSGPLDGYTF
J: TRBJ1-3; length: 13; D: TRBD1; size: -; V: TRBV7-6; DNA: TGTGCCAGCGGGACAGGGACTGGAAACACCATATATTTT; CDR3: CASGTGTGNTIYF
J: TRBJ1-2; length: 13; D: TRBD1; size: -; V: TRBV12-3/TRBV12-4; DNA: TGTGCCAGCAGTATTGGGACAGGCCATGGCTACACCTTC; CDR3: CASSIGTGHGYTF
J: TRBJ2-7; length: 13; D: TRBD1; size: -; V: TRBV2; DNA: TGTGCCAGCAGCACAGGGGTACCCTACGAGCAGTACTTC; CDR3: CASSTGVPYEQYF
J: TRBJ1-1; length: 15; D: -; size: many; V: TRBV11-2; DNA: TGTGCCAGCAGCCAGGACGGCAGATTGAACACTGAAGCTTTCTTT; CDR3: CASSQDGRLNTEAFF
J: TRBJ1-6; length: 14; D: -; size: -; V: TRBV7-2; DNA: TGTGCCAGCAGCTTGAGGGCAGCGAATTCACCCCTCCACTTT; CDR3: CASSLRAANSPLHF
J: TRBJ1-2; length: 14; D: TRBD1; size: -; V: TRBV13; DNA: TGTGCCAGCAGCTTAGGGCCAGGGGGGTATGGCTACACCTTC; CDR3: CASSLGPGGYGYTF
J: TRBJ1-3; length: 14; D: -; size: -; V: TRBV7-9; DNA: TGTGCCAGCGAAAAGGGTTCCTCTGGAAACACCATATATTTT; CDR3: CASEKGSSGNTIYF
J: TRBJ1-4; length: 12; D: -; size: -; V: TRBV24-1; DNA: TGTGCCACCAGTGATTGGAGTGAAAAACTGTTTTTT; CDR3: CATSDWSEKLFF
J: TRBJ1-2; length: 16; D: -; size: -; V: TRBV4-3; DNA: TGCGCCAGCAGCCAAGAAACGTGGAAACCAAACTATGGCTACACCTTC; CDR3: CASSQETWKPNYGYTF
J: TRBJ1-4; length: 11; D: -; size: -; V: TRBV12-3/TRBV12-4; DNA: TGTGCCAGCAGTTTGACGGATAAACTGTTTTTT; CDR3: CASSLTDKLFF
J: TRBJ2-3; length: 12; D: -; size: -; V: TRBV7-9; DNA: TGTGCCAGCAGCCCCAACACAGATACGCAGTATTTT; CDR3: CASSPNTDTQYF
J: TRBJ1-4; length: 15; D: -; size: -; V: TRBV4-3; DNA: TGCGCCAGCAGCCTACTCCTTTGGGACGGGGAAAAACTGTTTTTT; CDR3: CASSLLLWDGEKLFF